Each of the 9 T cell receptor beta chains below was sequenced from the same sample in a study of T cells in Graves' hyperthyroidism and ophthalmopathy (dated by TCRdb to between 2017 and 2020). Library generation was performed with multiplex PCR. These reads were obtained on an Illumina HiSeq 2000. The TCR beta CDR3 regions were amplified from RNA transcripts. A first-round RT-PCR of the TCR CDR3 used the HTBI primer set with the Qiagen OneStep RT-PCR kit. In-frame beta chains were kept once TCRdb had trimmed the public reads at Q25 with fastp and called clones with MiXCR. Each CDR3 protein gets just one entry, which takes the most common genes and DNA from the rows behind it. This sample lists more than 100,000 distinct CDR3 sequences; roughly 44% were detected once. Roughly 24% of the sample lies in the top ten. The specimen was blood. The receptors originated from a man between 40 and 49 years old with Graves' hyperthyroidism.

Concerning this clonotype itself: The CDR3 ends on some other residue instead of the conserved phenylalanine or tryptophan, so this is likely a read error. The V gene is TRBV19, the J gene TRBJ1-2; D gene unclear. The CDR3 consists of 13 residues. V was pared by 3 bases and J by 8 bases, with 13 bases between. In germline, CDR1 is LNHDA, CDR2 SQIVND (reference sequence). CDR3 sequence reads: CASSMGGISGYTL. CDR3 DNA: TGTGCCAGTAGTATGGGAGGGATAAGCGGCTACACCCTC.

The V call is TRBV2, the J call TRBJ1-1; possibly TRBD1 for D (6 bases). The V end was cut by 5 bases, the J end by 7 bases, with 23 bases between. The CDR3 length is 16 residues. Germline V lookup: CDR1 SNHLY, CDR2 FYNNEI. Written as DNA, the CDR3 is TGTGCCAGCAGTCTCCGACTAGCGGGGGCCTACTTTGAAGCTTTCTTT. Protein product: CASSLRLAGAYFEAFF.

In this sample, this clonotype turned up many times. The chain uses TRBV7-6 and TRBJ1-5, with TRBD1 as a possible D gene (5 bases). Germline lookup yields CDR1 SGHVS and CDR2 FNYEAQ. There are 15 residues in the CDR3. V shed 1 base and J shed 4 bases, with 11 bases lying between them. The CDR3 sequence is CASSLVQGSNQPQHF. The CDR3, as DNA: TGTGCCAGCAGCTTAGTGCAGGGTTCGAATCAGCCCCAGCATTTT.

The sample holds one count of this clonotype. Since a much larger clone is just one base distant, this may be a read error. This rearrangement joins TRBV4-1 to TRBJ2-2, with TRBD1 matching over 9 bases. Germline V gene lookup returns CDR1 MGHRA and CDR2 YSYEKL. There are 14 residues in the CDR3. In DNA form, the CDR3 reads TGCGCCAGCAGTCAGGACAGGGGTGTCGGGGAGCTGGTTTTT. This translates into CASSQDRGVGELVF.

This clonotype was detected many times. The chain carries TRBV24-1 and TRBJ2-2; 9 bases agree with TRBD1. J lost 9 bases, V lost 4 bases, and 11 bases had no gene match. This CDR3 has 16 residues. Germline lookup yields CDR1 KGHDR and CDR2 SFDVKD. The CDR3 region has the DNA TGTGCCACCAGTGACCCCAAATCACAGGGGGCAAGGGAGCTGTTTTTT. Its protein is CATSDPKSQGARELFF.

J is TRBJ1-2 and V is TRBV30, with a possible D match to TRBD1 (6 bases). Trimming took off 2 bases at V and 3 bases at J, with 10 bases between the two ends. This CDR3 region has 13 residues. The germline V gene has CDR1 GTSNPN and CDR2 SVGIG (reference sequence). The CDR3 loop is CAWSSDSYYGYTF. CDR3 nucleotide sequence: TGTGCCTGGAGTTCGGACAGCTACTATGGCTACACCTTC.

The chain uses TRBV27 and TRBJ2-5, with D unclear. CDR3 size: 15 residues. V dropped 4 bases and J dropped 4 bases, with 16 bases sitting between them. The germline V gene has CDR1 MNHEY and CDR2 SMNVEV (reference sequence). CDR3 DNA sequence: TGTGCCAGCAGTTCACGTGGCCAGGAGCGAGAGACCCAGTACTTC. Amino acid sequence: CASSSRGQERETQYF.

The table lists this clonotype with many counts. V is TRBV24-1 and J is TRBJ2-1; TRBD1 matches at 8 bases. CDR1 is KGHDR, CDR2 SFDVKD, per germline. J lost 5 bases, V lost 7 bases, and 3 bases had no gene match. This CDR3 contains 13 residues. CDR3 sequence reads: CATRDRVHNEQFF. As DNA, the CDR3 is TGTGCCACCAGGGACAGGGTCCACAATGAGCAGTTCTTC.

At least ten counts were recorded for this clonotype. The chain combines TRBV5-1 with TRBJ1-4; 7 nucleotides align to TRBD1. The V gene's germline CDR1 is SGHRS and CDR2 YFSETQ. The CDR3 runs 14 residues. With 5 bases clipped from V and 8 bases from J, the junction kept 9 bases outside the gene matches. CDR3 in DNA: TGCGCCAGCAGTAAGGGGGACAGTTCCGAAAAACTGTTTTTT. This sequence encodes CASSKGDSSEKLFF.